The 31 T cell receptor beta chains listed next were all sequenced from one sample in a study of T-cell reconstitution after alpha-beta-depleted transplantation in children. Preparation of the TCRbeta library involved a method that used unique molecular identifiers. MiXCR, run by TCRdb on the PCR reads, gives a single entry per CDR3 protein. In the table there are more than 300,000 distinct CDR3 sequences, 15% to 20% of which are singletons. The sample in question was PBMCs, mostly from graft donor cells, obtained 360 days after TCRalphabeta/CD19-depleted stem cell transplant. These receptors came from a male patient between 2 and 9 years old who had a stem cell transplant for acute lymphoblastic leukemia, so the T cells may come from the graft donor.

CDR3 nucleotide sequence: TGTGCCAGCAGCTTGGTGGGACAGGCGAACTATGGCTACACCTTC. It translates to CASSLVGQANYGYTF. The genes are TRBV13 and TRBJ1-2, with 8 bases matching TRBD1. The CDR3 contains 15 residues. The germline V gene encodes CDR1 PRHDT and CDR2 FYEKMQ (reference sequence). The junction had 5 bases not matched to a gene; V was cut back by 3 bases and J by 2 bases.

This clonotype was detected many times. The chain is built from TRBV3-1 and TRBJ2-7, with D tentatively TRBD2 (5 bases). V gave up 7 bases and J gave up 1 base, with 23 bases separating them. The CDR3 has 17 residues. Germline loops: CDR1 LGHDT, CDR2 YNNKEL (reference sequence). The CDR3 reads CASTSTTGVLGSYEQYF. CDR3 coding DNA: TGTGCCAGCACCAGCACCACCGGGGTATTGGGGTCCTACGAGCAGTACTTC.

CDR3 protein: CASSFSGRGAELRFF. The CDR3 nucleotides are TGTGCCAGCAGCTTCAGCGGGAGAGGGGCGGAATTACGGTTCTTC. The rearrangement links TRBV11-2 to TRBJ2-1; 8 bases are a match to TRBD2. In germline, CDR1 is SGHAT, CDR2 FQNNGV. Trimming took 3 bases from V and 15 from J; bases not matched to a gene: 16. The CDR3 runs 15 residues.

In its sample, this clonotype was seen a few times. This chain uses TRBV7-2 with TRBJ2-3; D not resolved. V was trimmed by 5 bases and J by 0 bases, leaving 9 bases between them. Germline-derived CDR1 and CDR2 are SGHTA and FQGNSA. CDR3 length: 14 amino acids. CDR3 sequence (DNA): TGTGCCAGCAGCGTTTCCTCCAGCACAGATACGCAGTATTTT. This encodes CASSVSSSTDTQYF.

The chain has TRBV5-8 and TRBJ2-5; D may be TRBD2 (5 bases). Trimming stripped 7 bases from V and 5 bases from J, with 9 bases between. CDR1 SGHTS and CDR2 YDEGEE come from the germline V gene. The CDR3 length is 11 residues. The CDR3: CASGWRETQYF. In DNA, the CDR3 is TGTGCCAGCGGCTGGAGGGAGACCCAGTACTTC.

In its sample, this clonotype was seen many times. The rearrangement uses TRBV25-1 and TRBJ2-7; TRBD1 matches 8 bases. The CDR3 spans 15 residues. Germline lookup yields CDR1 MGHDK and CDR2 SYGVNS. V shed 3 bases, J shed 1 base, and the junction held 5 bases outside the gene matches. DNA of the CDR3: TGTGCCAGCAGTGACGCGACAGGGGAATCCTACGAGCAGTACTTC. Residues: CASSDATGESYEQYF.

This clonotype was seen at least ten times. The rearrangement uses TRBV12-3 or TRBV12-4 and TRBJ2-2, with D hard to call. The CDR3 covers 11 residues. Trimming took 4 bases from V and 6 from J, leaving 3 bases between them. As DNA, the CDR3 is TGTGCCAGCAGTTCCCCCGGGGAGCTGTTTTTT. Protein: CASSSPGELFF.

V and J are TRBV18 and TRBJ2-2; 7 positions match TRBD2. The CDR3 length is 16 residues. Germline V gene lookup returns CDR1 KGHSH and CDR2 LQKENI. With 3 bases clipped from V and 4 bases from J, the junction kept 8 bases outside the gene matches. CDR3 DNA sequence: TGTGCCAGCTCACCTCCGGGACTAAGACCCACCGGGGAGCTGTTTTTT. The encoded protein is CASSPPGLRPTGELFF.

Here the CDR3 reads CASSFGPIGSYEQYF. The CDR3 DNA sequence: TGTGCCAGCAGCTTCGGGCCAATCGGCTCCTACGAGCAGTACTTC. The chain uses TRBV7-3 and TRBJ2-7; D is uncertain. The germline CDR1 and CDR2 sequences are SGHTA and FQGTGA. V was clipped by 3 bases and J by 0 bases, with 12 bases between them. CDR3 size: 15 residues.

This clonotype was recorded at least ten times. The V call is TRBV7-2, the J call TRBJ1-1; D may be TRBD1 (6 bases). Germline CDR1 and CDR2: SGHTA and FQGNSA. The CDR3 is 15 amino acids. Trimming took 2 bases from V and 0 from J, leaving 10 bases between them. CDR3 nucleotide sequence: TGTGCCAGCAGCTTACTCGACAGGTTGAACACTGAAGCTTTCTTT. Protein sequence: CASSLLDRLNTEAFF.

This clonotype showed up many times. The rearrangement links TRBV11-3 to TRBJ2-1, with 11 bases fitting TRBD2. Trimming cost V 4 bases and J 7 bases; bases outside gene matches: 6. Germline values: CDR1 SGHNT, CDR2 YENEEA. This CDR3 is 15 amino acids long. CDR3 loop: CASSWGLADLNEQFF. DNA for the CDR3: TGTGCCAGCAGCTGGGGACTAGCGGACTTGAATGAGCAGTTCTTC. Full variable domain (missing parts from reference TRBV11-3 and TRBJ2-1): EAGVVQSPRYKIIEKKQPVAFWCNPISGHNTLYWYLQNLGQGPELLIRYENEEAVDDSQLPKDRFSAERLKGVDSTLKIQPAELGDSAVYLCASSWGLADLNEQFFGPGTRLTVL.

This clonotype showed up just a few times. The V call is TRBV6-1, the J call TRBJ2-7; weak D call: TRBD1 (6 bases). This CDR3 has 15 amino acids. Germline-derived CDR1 and CDR2 are MNHNS and SASEGT. The V end lost 5 bases, the J end lost 4 bases, and 18 bases lay between the germline ends. The CDR3 loop reads CASSTRTVGLYEQYF. The CDR3 nucleotides read TGTGCCAGCAGTACCCGGACAGTAGGATTGTACGAGCAGTACTTC.

The sample holds many counts of this clonotype. The gene calls are TRBV9 and TRBJ2-1; D unresolved. This CDR3 has 14 amino acids. The germline CDR1 and CDR2 sequences are SGDLS and YYNGEE. V dropped 3 bases and J dropped 0 bases, with 7 bases sitting between them. As DNA, the CDR3 is TGTGCCAGCAGCGAGGACGGCTCCTACAATGAGCAGTTCTTC. Amino acid sequence: CASSEDGSYNEQFF. Full variable domain (remainder filled in from reference TRBV9 and TRBJ2-1): DSGVTQTPKHLITATGQRVTLRCSPRSGDLSVYWYQQSLDQGLQFLIQYYNGEERAKGNILERFSAQQFPDLHSELNLSSLELGDSALYFCASSEDGSYNEQFFGPGTRLTVL.

V is TRBV6-2 or TRBV6-3 and J is TRBJ2-1; tentative D call: TRBD2 (5 bases). This CDR3 region has 10 residues. From germline, CDR1 is MNHEY and CDR2 SVGEGT. Trimming left V 8 bases short and J 9 bases short, with 8 bases between. The CDR3 DNA reads TGTGCCAGCTCAGGAGGTGAGCAGTTCTTC. Translated, it gives CASSGGEQFF.

This clonotype was seen repeatedly, ten times or more. The V call is TRBV6-1, the J call TRBJ2-3; D unresolved. Trimming stripped 0 bases from V and 4 bases from J, with 11 bases between. The CDR3 runs 15 residues. The V gene's germline CDR1 is MNHNS and CDR2 SASEGT. The CDR3 here is CASSEALAESDTQYF. Written as DNA, the CDR3 is TGTGCCAGCAGTGAAGCTCTGGCAGAATCAGATACGCAGTATTTT.

This clonotype was seen ten or more times. V gene TRBV7-9 combines with J gene TRBJ2-3; 8 nucleotides agree with TRBD2. After removal of 4 bases from V and 0 bases from J, the junction contained 6 bases not matched to a gene. CDR3 length: 16 amino acids. CDR1 SEHNR and CDR2 FQNEAQ come from the germline V gene (reference sequence). The CDR3 protein is CASSSLAGGSTDTQYF. CDR3 in DNA: TGTGCCAGCAGCTCTCTCGCGGGAGGAAGCACAGATACGCAGTATTTT. Full variable domain (missing parts from reference TRBV7-9 and TRBJ2-3): DTGVSQNPRHKITKRGQNVTFRCDPISEHNRLYWYRQTLGQGPEFLTYFQNEAQLEKSRLLSDRFSAERPKGSFSTLEIQRTEQGDSAMYLCASSSLAGGSTDTQYFGPGTRLTVL.

There are many counts of this clonotype. This chain connects TRBV29-1 to TRBJ2-1; D uncertain. The CDR3 runs 15 residues. The V and J ends lost 5 bases and 0 bases respectively, with 14 bases between them. Germline loops: CDR1 SQVTM, CDR2 ANQGSEA. CDR3 protein: CSVPSGSSSYNEQFF. The CDR3, as DNA: TGCAGCGTTCCCTCCGGGTCCAGCTCCTACAATGAGCAGTTCTTC.

This clonotype was seen a few times. The V and J genes are TRBV29-1 and TRBJ1-1; 8 bases are shared with TRBD1. This CDR3 comprises 12 residues. With V trimmed by 8 bases and J by 2 bases, 4 bases remained unmatched. Per the germline V gene, CDR1 is SQVTM and CDR2 is ANQGSEA. CDR3 sequence: CSPTGANTEAFF. The CDR3 DNA follows: TGCAGCCCGACAGGGGCAAACACTGAAGCTTTCTTT.

This clonotype was detected only a few times. V and J are TRBV24-1 and TRBJ1-5, with D unclear. There are 13 residues in the CDR3. Germline V gives CDR1 KGHDR, CDR2 SFDVKD. V lost 4 bases and J 5 bases, leaving 8 bases between the germline ends. CDR3 DNA sequence: TGTGCCACCAGTGAGTGTGAGCATCAGCCCCAGCATTTT. The encoded protein is CATSECEHQPQHF.

There are a few counts of this clonotype. This chain links TRBV12-3 or TRBV12-4 with TRBJ2-7; 8 nucleotides align to TRBD1. This CDR3 comprises 16 residues. Unmatched junction bases numbered 9, after V lost 5 bases and J lost 0 bases. DNA of the CDR3: TGTGCCAGCAGTGCCCTACTTGGGACAGGCTCCTACGAGCAGTACTTC. This sequence encodes CASSALLGTGSYEQYF.

J is TRBJ2-1 and V is TRBV6-5, with 7 bases matching TRBD2. Trimming at V came to 4 bases and at J to 1 base, leaving 13 bases not matched to a gene. Per germline, CDR1 MNHEY and CDR2 SVGAGI. The CDR3 has 18 amino acids. The CDR3 protein is CASSFPTSGEWSYNEQFF. In DNA, the CDR3 is TGTGCCAGCAGTTTCCCAACGAGCGGGGAGTGGTCCTACAATGAGCAGTTCTTC.

The genes are TRBV6-1 and TRBJ1-5, with 9 nucleotides matching TRBD1. The CDR3 spans 20 residues. Trimming at V came to 5 bases and at J to 0 bases, leaving 17 bases not matched to a gene. CDR1 is MNHNS, CDR2 SASEGT, per germline. CDR3 protein: CASSKMPGQGASSSNQPQHF. As DNA, the CDR3 is TGTGCCAGCAGTAAAATGCCGGGACAGGGTGCGTCGAGTAGCAATCAGCCCCAGCATTTT.

The chain carries TRBV20-1 and TRBJ2-3, with a tentative D call TRBD2 (6 bases). V was trimmed by 7 bases and J by 6 bases, leaving 17 bases between them. CDR1 DFQATT and CDR2 SNEGSKA come from the germline V gene (reference sequence). The CDR3 loop spans 13 amino acids. Here the CDR3 DNA reads TGCAGTGAGCTAGCGATTGAAGGGGATACGCAGTATTTT. This codes for CSELAIEGDTQYF.

This clonotype occurred a few times. The rearrangement uses TRBV5-1 and TRBJ2-3; TRBD2 aligns across 11 bases. V lost 5 bases to trimming and J lost 0 bases; unmatched junction nucleotides: 8. CDR1 and CDR2 from the germline V gene are SGHRS and YFSETQ. This CDR3 contains 17 residues. Here the CDR3 reads CASRELAGVLSTDTQYF. The DNA of the CDR3 is TGCGCCAGCAGGGAACTAGCGGGAGTCCTTAGCACAGATACGCAGTATTTT.

This clonotype was observed at least ten times. The chain combines TRBV5-1 with TRBJ2-3; TRBD1 might be the D (5 bases). There are 15 residues in the CDR3. V dropped 3 bases and J dropped 2 bases, with 13 bases sitting between them. Germline-derived CDR1 and CDR2 are SGHRS and YFSETQ. The CDR3 sequence is CASSSEWGPTDTQYF. The DNA for the CDR3 is TGCGCCAGCAGCTCGGAGTGGGGCCCCACAGATACGCAGTATTTT. The complete variable domain, with remaining parts taken from reference TRBV5-1 and TRBJ2-3, reads KAGVTQTPRYLIKTRGQQVTLSCSPISGHRSVSWYQQTPGQGLQFLFEYFSETQRNKGNFPGRFSGRQFSNSRSEMNVSTLELGDSALYLCASSSEWGPTDTQYFGPGTRLTVL.

The rearrangement uses TRBV5-1 and TRBJ2-1; D gene ambiguous. Germline V gene lookup returns CDR1 SGHRS and CDR2 YFSETQ. The length of the CDR3 is 15 residues. V lost 2 bases to trimming and J lost 0 bases, with 9 bases between them. Here the CDR3 reads CASSFGQSSYNEQFF. The DNA for the CDR3 is TGCGCCAGCAGCTTTGGCCAGAGCTCCTACAATGAGCAGTTCTTC.

This clonotype was counted many times. V and J are TRBV29-1 and TRBJ2-1; 11 bases are a match to TRBD2. Germline V gene lookup returns CDR1 SQVTM and CDR2 ANQGSEA. V shed 5 bases and J 4 bases; nucleotides not matched to a gene: 10. This CDR3 comprises 16 residues. CDR3 loop: CSVRRLAGRGYNEQFF. The CDR3 DNA follows: TGCAGCGTTCGCCGACTAGCGGGACGCGGGTACAATGAGCAGTTCTTC.

This clonotype showed up just a few times. This chain joins TRBV12-3 or TRBV12-4 and TRBJ1-1; possible D gene TRBD1, 5 bases. Trimming took 5 bases from V and 4 from J, leaving 14 bases between them. The CDR3 extends over 14 amino acids. CDR3 in amino acids: CASSPRIQVTEAFF. The CDR3 coding sequence is TGTGCCAGCAGTCCTAGGATACAGGTCACTGAAGCTTTCTTT.

This clonotype has more than one count but fewer than ten. The chain has TRBV30 and TRBJ2-3; D might be TRBD1 or TRBD2, each matching 6 bases. The CDR3 runs to 15 residues. The germline gives CDR1 GTSNPN, CDR2 SVGIG (reference sequence). V lost 4 bases, J lost 4 bases, and 18 bases lay in between. In DNA form, the CDR3 reads TGTGCCTGGACCATCGGAGGGGGAGTGGCAGATACGCAGTATTTT. Translation: CAWTIGGGVADTQYF.

This clonotype was observed a handful of times. The chain is built from TRBV29-1 and TRBJ2-7; unclear D gene. CDR1 SQVTM and CDR2 ANQGSEA come from the germline V gene. Trimming took 4 bases from V and 6 from J, leaving 16 bases between them. The CDR3 sequence is 13 residues long. The CDR3 spells CSVVHPLGREQYF. CDR3 coding DNA: TGCAGCGTTGTTCACCCCCTAGGACGCGAGCAGTACTTC.

The chain employs TRBV5-1 and TRBJ2-7; no clear D. The CDR3 runs 16 residues. The V and J ends lost 3 bases and 1 base respectively, with 17 bases between them. CDR1 is SGHRS, CDR2 YFSETQ, per germline. CDR3 bases: TGCGCCAGCAGCTCTACGACTGAGACCATTTCCTACGAGCAGTACTTC. It translates to CASSSTTETISYEQYF.